One T cell receptor beta chain is described in this entry. This sample was taken from a study of blood T cell repertoires in COVID-19. Across the study: Acute-phase and convalescent COVID-19 samples originated in the United States, Italy and Spain. T cells, B-cell-depleted T cells, or PBMCs supplied cDNA or gDNA.

CDR3 length: 15 amino acids. Trimming cost V 6 bases and J 0 bases, with 11 bases left between them. Per germline, CDR1 LNHDA and CDR2 SQIVND (reference sequence). In the original workflow: Researchers report that nucleated cell counts were estimated from reference gene primer amplification. Assay used: immunoSEQ multiplex PCR; TCRdb lists only in-frame clones, some missing. For V, J and clone size, that table is used; D and trimming come from the DNA. This table has around 200,000 clones, around 87% appearing once. The receptor comes from a middle-aged man with active or convalescent COVID-19. Sequencing was performed on peripheral blood. This rearrangement joins TRBV19 to TRBJ1-4; no firm D call. CDR3 nucleotides: TGTGCCAGTAGCAATTACGCGGCAACTAATGAAAAACTGTTTTTT. This encodes CASSNYAATNEKLFF.